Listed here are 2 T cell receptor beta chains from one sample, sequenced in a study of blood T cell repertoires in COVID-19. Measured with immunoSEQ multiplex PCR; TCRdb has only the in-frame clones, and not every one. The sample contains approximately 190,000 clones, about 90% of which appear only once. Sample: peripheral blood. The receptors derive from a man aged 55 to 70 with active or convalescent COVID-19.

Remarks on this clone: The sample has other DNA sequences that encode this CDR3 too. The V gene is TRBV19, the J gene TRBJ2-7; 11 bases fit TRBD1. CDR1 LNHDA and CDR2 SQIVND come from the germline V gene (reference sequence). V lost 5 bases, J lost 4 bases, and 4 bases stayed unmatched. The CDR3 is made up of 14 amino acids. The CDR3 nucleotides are TGTGCCAGTAGTCTCGGACAGGGGGCGTACGAGCAGTACTTC. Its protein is CASSLGQGAYEQYF.

The CDR3 DNA sequence: TGTGCCAGCAGCTTAGGTGCGACAGGGAGGAGGGTGACCCAGTACTTC. Encoded protein: CASSLGATGRRVTQYF. The V call is TRBV11-1, the J call TRBJ2-5; possibly TRBD1 for D (7 bases). Germline CDR1 and CDR2: SGHAT and FQDESV (reference sequence). V was clipped by 1 base and J by 7 bases, with 19 bases between them. The CDR3 has 16 residues.